This T cell receptor (beta chain) is drawn from a study of blood T cell repertoires in COVID-19. Study summary: Recovered status applied to Cohort 3 donors who had two consecutive negative PCRs. It also applied to those with clearance or with symptom resolution. PBMCs, B-cell-depleted T cells, or T cells were the source of the cDNA or gDNA that made up the material.

Germline V gene data show CDR1 as SGHRS and CDR2 as YFSETQ. V dropped 2 bases and J dropped 2 bases, with 9 bases sitting between them. This CDR3 has 14 amino acids. Participants were aged 18 to 89 years, lived in around 25 US areas, and enrolled virtually. The authors' processing: Amplification of reference gene primers was used by the study to estimate nucleated cell counts. The table came from immunoSEQ multiplex PCR; TCRdb's copy has only in-frame clones and leaves some out. The V and J calls and the clone size are those of that table, but D and trimming were determined from the DNA. The sample includes about 170,000 clones, approximately 79% of them seen just once.

This TCR was sampled from a woman aged 65 to 85 in a cohort exposed to, infected with or recovered from COVID-19 (not recorded which). Material: PBMCs or T cells enriched from blood (not recorded which). The chain is built from TRBV5-1 and TRBJ2-3; weak D call: TRBD1 (6 bases). The CDR3 sequence is CASSFSGHTDTQYF. The CDR3 DNA follows: TGCGCCAGCAGCTTCTCGGGACACACAGATACGCAGTATTTT.